This T cell receptor beta chain was captured in a study of T-cell memory formation after mild COVID-19. Across the study: Largely donor-specific TCR clusters were found.

5'RACE primed from the constant segment yielded TCR alpha and TCR beta cDNA libraries bearing sample barcodes and UMIs. TCRdb analysed the 5' RACE reads with MiXCR anew, one entry per CDR3 protein. Counted here are almost 350,000 distinct CDR3 sequences, roughly 20% occurring once; the ten biggest clones make up 21%. The J segment lost 5 bases and the V segment lost 7 bases, leaving 5 bases of the junction unmatched. Germline CDR1 and CDR2: SQVTM and ANQGSEA. The CDR3 totals 14 residues. Of note for this clonotype: Its antigen is as yet unknown.

Findings and limits, study-wide: The study found contracting CD4+ clones mainly in CM and EM and contracting CD8+ clones in EMRA. A second wave expanding day 15 to 37 was CD4+-biased; contracting clones were balanced.

The clonotype was recovered from a man in his late teens or twenties who had mild COVID-19 (a few samples of this study predate the infection). Cell type and time point are not known. The sample taken for sequencing was PBMCs or a T cell subset sorted from them (not recorded which). V gene TRBV29-1 combines with J gene TRBJ2-3, with TRBD2 identical over 14 bases. This chain's CDR3 is CSGGLAGGRDTQYF. DNA for the CDR3: TGCAGCGGTGGACTAGCGGGGGGAAGAGATACGCAGTATTTT.